The present TCR beta chain was sequenced within a study of cytomegalovirus exposure and HLA in healthy donors. Whole-study findings and limits: The investigators catalogued 150 to 200 TCR beta chains as cytomegalovirus-associated. A later analysis linked a missense variant in DCLRE1C to the trimming of TCR beta V and J genes. Most CMV-associated TCR beta chains were later found to appear HLA-restricted.

Researchers ran the PCR with 60 Vbeta and 13 Jbeta primers. Some clones are missing from TCRdb's copy, which holds only in-frame ones; the method was immunoSEQ multiplex PCR. Among some 190,000 clones listed, roughly 82% were seen once. With respect to this clone: The target antigen is unknown.

Germline loops: CDR1 MNHEY, CDR2 SMNVEV (reference sequence). V trimming: 5 bases; J trimming: 4 bases; junction bases outside the gene matches: 4. This CDR3 is built from 14 residues. Input material: PBMCs. This clonotype was obtained from a man between 35 and 55 years old in good health and CMV-seronegative. The rearrangement links TRBV27 to TRBJ1-1; 10 nucleotides align to TRBD1. The CDR3 here is CASSDRGLGTEAFF. Here the CDR3 DNA reads TGTGCCAGCAGTGACAGGGGGCTGGGCACTGAAGCTTTCTTT.